Listed below are T cell receptor beta chains from one sample, sequenced in a study of patients and donors after allogeneic stem cell transplantation. TCRdb ran MiXCR on the RT-PCR reads and lists one entry per CDR3 protein. The sample holds roughly 880,000 distinct CDR3 sequences, more than 15% seen once. Sequenced sample: blood, either unsorted or a sorted T cell fraction (not recorded which). The receptors originated from a human donor who was either an allogeneic HSCT recipient or a stem cell or donor lymphocyte infusion donor (not recorded which). It is not recorded whose cells these are; they may come from a transplant donor. Each CDR3 is given with its conserved first and last residue. A D gene is named only where the DNA matches it firmly. Clone size is not always given. Where it is, it says once, few, many or a class for expanded clones.

TRBJ1-1 few TRBV5-1 TRBD1 TGCGCCAGCAGCCTAAGGACAGGGGGTTTATCGAACACTGAAGCTTTCTTT CASSLRTGGLSNTEAFF
TRBJ2-7 NA TRBV3-1 TRBD1 TGTGCCAGCAGCCAGAGGGGACAGGGGAACGAGCAGTACTTC CASSQRGQGNEQYF
TRBJ2-1 NA TRBV6-1 NA TGTGCCAGCAGTGGCGCTGGGGCTTCCTACAATGAGCAGTTCTTC CASSGAGASYNEQFF
TRBJ1-1 NA TRBV3-1 NA TGTGCCAGCAGCCAAGACTTGCCGGGGGCCCTGAACACTGAAGCTTTCTTT CASSQDLPGALNTEAFF
TRBJ2-5 NA TRBV4-2 NA TGTGCCAGCAGCCAAGGACTAGAGGTGCGGGAGACCCAGTACTTC CASSQGLEVRETQYF
TRBJ2-7 NA TRBV9 NA TGTGCCAGCAGCGGGTCAGGGTTCGGGAAAGAGCAGTACTTC CASSGSGFGKEQYF
TRBJ1-1 NA TRBV18 NA TGTGCCAGCTCACCAGGTAATCGCGCGAACACTGAAGCTTTCTTT CASSPGNRANTEAFF
TRBJ2-3 NA TRBV5-1 NA TGCGCCAGCAGCCCAACGGGATTTGTCACAGATACGCAGTATTTT CASSPTGFVTDTQYF
TRBJ2-5 NA TRBV5-5 TRBD2 TGTGCCAGCAGCTCCCTAGCGGGAGGGTCCCAGGGGGAGACCCAGTACTTC CASSSLAGGSQGETQYF
TRBJ2-2 few TRBV12-3/TRBV12-4 NA TGTGCCAGCAGTTTCACCGGGGGCAAGACCGGGGAGCTGTTTTTT CASSFTGGKTGELFF
TRBJ2-1 NA TRBV5-1 TRBD2 TGCGCCAGCAGCTTGGTGGCGGGAGGGGTCGATGAGCAGTTCTTC CASSLVAGGVDEQFF
TRBJ2-1 NA TRBV5-1 NA TGCGCCAGCAGCTTGGAGGTCGGGACCCTCTCCTACAATGAGCAGTTCTTC CASSLEVGTLSYNEQFF
TRBJ1-2 NA TRBV12-3/TRBV12-4 NA TGTGCCAGCAGTTTGAAGGGACACCGGTACTATGGCTACACCTTC CASSLKGHRYYGYTF
TRBJ2-2 few TRBV5-1 NA TGCGCCAGCAGCTCCCAGGAGGGTCACACCGGGGAGCTGTTTTTT CASSSQEGHTGELFF
TRBJ2-1 NA TRBV7-6 TRBD2 TGTGCCAGCAGCTTAGATGACGGGGGGAGCCCCTACAATGAGCAGTTCTTC CASSLDDGGSPYNEQFF
TRBJ2-3 few TRBV27 TRBD2 TGTGCCAGCAGTCAGCTGACTAGCGGGAAAAACACAGATACGCAGTATTTT CASSQLTSGKNTDTQYF
TRBJ2-3 few TRBV20-1 NA TGCAGTGCTCCTCACCGAGGTACGCAGTATTTT CSAPHRGTQYF
TRBJ1-1 NA TRBV25-1 NA TGTGCCAGCAGTGCCCTGGATCGAAACACTGAAGCTTTCTTT CASSALDRNTEAFF
TRBJ2-1 few TRBV12-3/TRBV12-4 TRBD1 TGTGCCAGCAGTTCACAGGGGTCCCCCCTAGACAATGAGCAGTTCTTC CASSSQGSPLDNEQFF
TRBJ2-1 once TRBV6-2/TRBV6-3 TRBD1 TGTGCCAGCAGTTACAACAGGGGCATAAGGAATGAGCAGTTCTTC CASSYNRGIRNEQFF
TRBJ1-2 few TRBV29-1 NA TGCAGCGTTGAAGAAAGGGGCTCCGATGGCTACACCTTC CSVEERGSDGYTF
TRBJ2-3 NA TRBV6-2/TRBV6-3 NA TGTGCCAGCAGTTTCACGCCGGGGCTGGGAAAGAGCACAGATACGCAGTATTTT CASSFTPGLGKSTDTQYF
TRBJ2-7 NA TRBV15 NA TGTGCCACCAGCAGAGATCGGATCAGCTTGCCCAACGAGCAGTACTTC CATSRDRISLPNEQYF
TRBJ1-1 few TRBV7-3 NA TGTGCCAGCAGCATCAGGGGAGGAGGTGAAGCTTTCTTT CASSIRGGGEAFF
TRBJ2-7 many TRBV12-3/TRBV12-4 NA TGTGCCAGCAGTTTTGGGGGCGGACCCTACGAGCAGTACTTC CASSFGGGPYEQYF
TRBJ2-6 few TRBV6-1 TRBD2 TGTGCCAGCAGGGACAAACTAGCGGGTGCCTCTGGGGCCAACGTCCTGACTTTC CASRDKLAGASGANVLTF
TRBJ2-7 NA TRBV7-9 TRBD1 TGTGCCAGCACCCCGCGGACAGGCTACGAGCAGTACTTC CASTPRTGYEQYF
TRBJ2-6 NA TRBV7-3 TRBD1 TGTGCCAGCAGGGGGACAGGGGATGACGGGGCCAACGTCCTGACTTTC CASRGTGDDGANVLTF
TRBJ1-1 NA TRBV5-1 NA TGCGCCAGCAGCCCAGGGGACACTATAAACACTGAAGCTTTCTTT CASSPGDTINTEAFF
TRBJ1-2 once TRBV5-1 TRBD1 TGCGCCAGCAGCTTTGGACAGGGGGCGATCTATGGCTACACCTTC CASSFGQGAIYGYTF
TRBJ2-7 few TRBV6-2/TRBV6-3 NA TGTGCCAGCAGTCTACACTCCGGGACTGGAGTAAGGGAGCAGTACTTC CASSLHSGTGVREQYF
TRBJ1-2 few TRBV27 NA TGTGCCAGCAGTTTATTTCCGGGCCAGTGGAAAAAAAGAAACTATGGCTACACCTTC CASSLFPGQWKKRNYGYTF
TRBJ2-1 NA TRBV12-3/TRBV12-4 TRBD1 TGTGCCAGCAACGCCGGGACAGGGGGTATTGATGAGCAGTTCTTC CASNAGTGGIDEQFF
TRBJ1-5 NA TRBV18 NA TGTGCCAGCTCACCACCAAGCATCGCCAATCAGCCCCAGCATTTT CASSPPSIANQPQHF
TRBJ2-3 NA TRBV12-3/TRBV12-4 TRBD2 TGTGCCAGCAGAACTAGCGGGGGGGCTGTAGATACGCAGTATTTT CASRTSGGAVDTQYF
TRBJ2-2 many TRBV4-3 TRBD2 TGCGCCAGCACGTTGGGACTAAGCGGACTCGCGAACACCGGGGAGCTGTTTTTT CASTLGLSGLANTGELFF
TRBJ2-7 NA TRBV6-5 TRBD1 TGTGCCAGCAGTTATTGGACAGGGGGACGGGAGCAGTACTTC CASSYWTGGREQYF
TRBJ1-2 few TRBV9 NA TGTGCCAGCAGCGTAGCTACGGGAGTGAAACAGGGTGGTGGCTACACCTTC CASSVATGVKQGGGYTF
TRBJ2-7 few TRBV7-6 TRBD1 TGTGCCAGCAGCTCCCAAGGGACAGGTCAAAGCTCCTACGAGCAGTACTTC CASSSQGTGQSSYEQYF
TRBJ2-7 few TRBV29-1 TRBD2 TGCAGCGTTGAACTAGCGGGAGGGCAACGCTACGAGCAGTACTTC CSVELAGGQRYEQYF
TRBJ2-1 NA TRBV6-2/TRBV6-3 TRBD2 TGTGCCAGCACCCGAGCGGGATTGGGAGGAGAGCAGTTCTTC CASTRAGLGGEQFF
TRBJ2-3 NA TRBV20-1 NA TGCAGTGCTAGACCCCTCAGGGAGTCCCCCACAGATACGCAGTATTTT CSARPLRESPTDTQYF
TRBJ2-1 few TRBV20-1 NA TGCAGTGCTAGAGGTTCCCTCGTGGAGCAGTTCTTC CSARGSLVEQFF
TRBJ2-3 many TRBV27 NA TGTGCCAGCAGTTTCAGTGAGACAGATACGCAGTATTTT CASSFSETDTQYF
TRBJ2-3 NA TRBV3-1 NA TGTGCCAGCAGCCAAGATGTTCCAGATACGCAGTATTTT CASSQDVPDTQYF
TRBJ2-1 few TRBV7-8 TRBD2 TGTGCCAGCAGCCCACCCAGGAGCGGGGGGGTCAATGAGCAGTTCTTC CASSPPRSGGVNEQFF
TRBJ2-3 few TRBV7-9 NA TGTGCCAGCAGCTTATCCTCGACTAGCACAGATACGCAGTATTTT CASSLSSTSTDTQYF
TRBJ1-6 NA TRBV12-3/TRBV12-4 TRBD1 TGTGCCAGCGGAAATCAACAGGGGGCAGGGTTCTCTTCACCCCTCCACTTT CASGNQQGAGFSSPLHF
TRBJ2-7 NA TRBV20-1 TRBD1 TGCAGTGCTGGGACAGGCGAGACCTACGAGCAGTACTTC CSAGTGETYEQYF
TRBJ2-7 few TRBV12-3/TRBV12-4 NA TGTGCCAGCAGTTTCGGGGCCGTAACCTACGAGCAGTACTTC CASSFGAVTYEQYF
TRBJ1-1 NA TRBV6-1 TRBD1 TGTGCCAGCAGAGAGACAGGGGGCGTCACTGAAGCTTTCTTT CASRETGGVTEAFF
TRBJ2-3 NA TRBV7-2 TRBD2 TGTGCCAGCAGTTCTCAGGTCCAAGCGGGGGGGCCCTACCAGTATTTT CASSSQVQAGGPYQYF
TRBJ1-6 NA TRBV20-1 NA TGCAGTGCTGAGCCAGGACGGTCGAATTCACCCCTCCACTTT CSAEPGRSNSPLHF
TRBJ2-3 few TRBV5-1 TRBD1 TGCGCCAGCTTACCCTCGGGACAGGGGACAGATACGCAGTATTTT CASLPSGQGTDTQYF
TRBJ2-1 few TRBV4-1 NA TGCGCCAGCAGCCAACCCGGGTGGGGCGGTCCCTTCAATGAGCAGTTCTTC CASSQPGWGGPFNEQFF
TRBJ1-2 NA TRBV12-3/TRBV12-4 NA TGTGCCAGCAGTTTAAAGGCAGGGCGGGGGTATGGCTACACCTTC CASSLKAGRGYGYTF
TRBJ2-5 few TRBV5-1 TRBD2 TGCGCCAGCAGCTTCGGGACTAGCGGGAGGCCAGGCGGGACCCAGTACTTC CASSFGTSGRPGGTQYF
TRBJ2-1 few TRBV27 NA TGTGCCAACCCACGCAGAGTATTGGGAAATGAGCAGTTCTTC CANPRRVLGNEQFF